A selection of T cell receptor beta chains follows, all from one sample in a study of T-cell reconstitution after alpha-beta-depleted transplantation in children. TCRdb recomputed calls from the PCR reads with MiXCR, one row per CDR3 protein. This table holds around 600,000 distinct CDR3 sequences, 20% to 25% found once. The sample here was PBMCs, mostly from graft donor cells, taken 360 days after TCRalphabeta/CD19-depleted stem cell transplant. These receptors all stem from a boy under two years old who had a stem cell transplant for acute myeloid leukemia, so the T cells may come from the graft donor. CDR3s include the opening cysteine and the closing phenylalanine or tryptophan. D genes are given only for firm matches. Size is omitted from some rows. Given values are once, few, many or a class for expanded clones.

d_call,v_call,clone_size,j_call,cdr3_length,cdr3_aa,cdr3_nt
NA,TRBV12-3/TRBV12-4,NA,TRBJ1-1,13,CASGQQLNTEAFF,TGTGCCAGCGGACAGCAACTGAACACTGAAGCTTTCTTT
NA,TRBV12-3/TRBV12-4,NA,TRBJ1-2,14,CASSWEGTNYGYTF,TGTGCCAGCTCGTGGGAGGGGACTAACTATGGCTACACCTTC
TRBD1,TRBV9,many,TRBJ2-5,13,CASSVGTEETQYF,TGTGCCAGCAGTGTAGGGACAGAAGAGACCCAGTACTTC
NA,TRBV12-3/TRBV12-4,many,TRBJ1-5,15,CASSFGTGTNQPQHF,TGTGCCAGCAGTTTCGGCACAGGGACCAATCAGCCCCAGCATTTT
NA,TRBV24-1,NA,TRBJ2-7,14,CATSDSYNDYEQYF,TGTGCCACCAGTGATTCCTACAATGATTACGAGCAGTACTTC
TRBD2,TRBV11-2,many,TRBJ2-5,13,CASSPLAGETQYF,TGTGCCAGCAGTCCACTAGCGGGGGAGACCCAGTACTTC
NA,TRBV4-2,NA,TRBJ2-1,13,CASSQAMEDEQFF,TGTGCCAGCAGCCAAGCAATGGAGGATGAGCAGTTCTTC
NA,TRBV20-1,few,TRBJ2-1,15,CSARDRRTSYNEQFF,TGCAGTGCTAGAGATCGACGCACCTCCTACAATGAGCAGTTCTTC
NA,TRBV29-1,few,TRBJ2-3,16,CSVGRTRTLITDTQYF,TGCAGCGTTGGGCGTACCCGGACTTTGATCACAGATACGCAGTATTTT
TRBD2,TRBV12-3/TRBV12-4,many,TRBJ2-3,16,CASSLSILAGSDTQYF,TGTGCCAGCAGTTTATCGATTCTAGCGGGGTCCGATACGCAGTATTTT
NA,TRBV7-2,few,TRBJ1-2,13,CASRANGGYGYTF,TGTGCCAGCAGGGCTAACGGGGGCTATGGCTACACCTTC
NA,TRBV9,NA,TRBJ2-3,15,CASSVRAASTDTQYF,TGTGCCAGCAGCGTTCGAGCGGCTAGCACAGATACGCAGTATTTT
NA,TRBV20-1,few,TRBJ1-6,17,CSARDWTRGSYNSPLHF,TGCAGTGCTAGAGATTGGACGCGAGGCTCCTATAATTCACCCCTCCACTTT
TRBD1,TRBV7-2,NA,TRBJ1-4,17,CASSPMPGWQGAEKLFF,TGTGCCAGCAGCCCCATGCCAGGGTGGCAGGGGGCTGAAAAACTGTTTTTT
NA,TRBV6-1,NA,TRBJ2-7,13,CASRETGRLGAHF,TGTGCCAGCAGGGAGACAGGACGCCTGGGCGCCCACTTC
TRBD2,TRBV7-2,NA,TRBJ2-1,17,CASSRQRLARFYNEQFF,TGTGCCAGCAGCCGACAACGACTAGCTCGATTCTACAATGAGCAGTTCTTC
NA,TRBV28,NA,TRBJ1-1,17,CASSLYHRAGVRPEAFF,TGTGCCAGCAGTTTATACCACAGGGCCGGTGTAAGGCCTGAAGCTTTCTTT
TRBD2,TRBV24-1,NA,TRBJ2-3,15,CATVDSGTSVDTQYF,TGTGCCACGGTAGATTCCGGGACTAGTGTGGATACGCAGTATTTT
NA,TRBV12-5,NA,TRBJ2-7,11,CASGKNYEQYF,TGTGCTAGTGGAAAGAACTACGAGCAGTACTTC
NA,TRBV6-1,few,TRBJ2-1,15,CASSENGVAYNEQFF,TGTGCCAGCAGTGAAAACGGGGTGGCTTACAATGAGCAGTTCTTC
NA,TRBV20-1,many,TRBJ1-3,14,CSAGHGVGGNTIYF,TGCAGTGCGGGTCACGGTGTTGGCGGAAACACCATATATTTT
TRBD2,TRBV7-9,NA,TRBJ2-3,16,CASSLSSGGETDTQYF,TGTGCCAGCAGCTTGAGTAGCGGGGGGGAGACAGATACGCAGTATTTT
TRBD1,TRBV20-1,NA,TRBJ2-3,14,CSASRQGGADTQYF,TGCAGTGCTAGCCGACAGGGCGGCGCAGATACGCAGTATTTT
NA,TRBV29-1,many,TRBJ1-1,11,CSVEVGSEAFF,TGCAGCGTTGAGGTTGGGTCTGAAGCTTTCTTT
NA,TRBV21-1,many,TRBJ1-1,15,CASRVMSPPNTEAFF,TGTGCCAGCAGGGTAATGTCTCCTCCAAACACTGAAGCTTTCTTT
NA,TRBV12-3/TRBV12-4,few,TRBJ1-2,15,CASSPPSAALYGYTF,TGTGCCAGCAGCCCTCCGTCCGCAGCACTCTATGGCTACACCTTC
NA,TRBV29-1,few,TRBJ2-3,15,CSVDGGGGFTDTQYF,TGCAGCGTTGACGGGGGAGGGGGTTTCACAGATACGCAGTATTTT
TRBD1,TRBV7-9,NA,TRBJ1-1,14,CASSPRQGLPEAFF,TGTGCCAGCAGCCCCCGACAGGGACTACCTGAAGCTTTCTTT
TRBD2,TRBV20-1,NA,TRBJ2-7,15,CSATPSGGRGYEQYF,TGCAGTGCTACCCCAAGCGGGGGAAGGGGTTACGAGCAGTACTTC
NA,TRBV25-1,few,TRBJ2-7,15,CASSGQGVLSYEQYF,TGTGCCAGCAGTGGGCAGGGTGTCCTGTCCTACGAGCAGTACTTC
NA,TRBV12-3/TRBV12-4,NA,TRBJ2-3,15,CASSSPGQILDTQYF,TGTGCCAGCAGTTCCCCGGGACAAATACTAGATACGCAGTATTTT
NA,TRBV4-2,many,TRBJ2-2,15,CASSLFSTNTGELFF,TGTGCCAGCAGTCTCTTTAGTACCAACACCGGGGAGCTGTTTTTT
NA,TRBV16,NA,TRBJ2-7,16,CASSQSGPSRRYEQYF,TGTGCCAGCAGCCAATCGGGCCCCTCCCGTCGCTACGAGCAGTACTTC
TRBD2,TRBV5-6,NA,TRBJ2-5,15,CASSLNPSGQETQYF,TGTGCCAGCAGCTTAAATCCTAGCGGCCAGGAGACCCAGTACTTC
NA,TRBV7-2,NA,TRBJ2-7,14,CASSRSTLGLEQYF,TGTGCCAGCAGCCGATCGACCCTGGGGTTGGAGCAGTACTTC
NA,TRBV10-3,many,TRBJ2-7,13,CAISESRDYEQYF,TGTGCCATCAGTGAGTCGAGGGACTACGAGCAGTACTTC
NA,TRBV28,NA,TRBJ2-3,15,CASRIPGFRTDTQYF,TGTGCCAGTCGGATACCGGGTTTCCGCACAGATACGCAGTATTTT
TRBD1,TRBV7-9,few,TRBJ2-1,17,CASSSPDRESSYNEQFF,TGTGCCAGCAGCTCCCCAGACAGGGAAAGCTCCTACAATGAGCAGTTCTTC
NA,TRBV7-6,many,TRBJ1-6,15,CASSLAAGMDSPLHF,TGTGCCAGCAGCTTAGCGGCAGGGATGGATTCACCCCTCCACTTT
NA,TRBV5-6,NA,TRBJ2-3,19,CASRRNRRGRVTLTDTQYF,TGTGCCAGCAGACGGAACCGGAGGGGGCGGGTTACTCTCACAGATACGCAGTATTTT